The present T cell receptor (beta chain) was sequenced within a study of blood T cell repertoires in COVID-19. On the study more broadly: PBMCs, B-cell-depleted T cells, or T cells provided the cDNA or gDNA that made up the material.

Germline CDR1 and CDR2: SGHNT and YYREEE (reference sequence). This CDR3 has 15 residues. Trimming at V came to 1 base and at J to 6 bases, leaving 6 bases not matched to a gene. Using immunoSEQ multiplex PCR, the repertoire was profiled, and TCRdb retains in-frame clones only, with some absent. The sample lists 290,000 or so clones, 75% to 85% occurring once. The clonotype comes from a man aged 50 or older with active or convalescent COVID-19. The chain has TRBV5-4 and TRBJ2-1; TRBD2 matches 8 bases. Sequencing was performed on peripheral blood. CDR3 in amino acids: CASSLTRGGANEQFF. The CDR3 DNA follows: TGTGCCAGCAGCTTGACTCGGGGGGGGGCCAATGAGCAGTTCTTC.